One sample yielded the 10 T cell receptor beta chains listed below, sequenced in a study of blood T cell repertoires in COVID-19. Using immunoSEQ multiplex PCR, the repertoire was profiled, and TCRdb retains in-frame clones only, with some absent. The sample records hundreds of thousands of clones, approximately 88% being singletons. Sequencing used PBMCs or T cells enriched from blood (not recorded which). Source of these receptors: a man aged 55-75 years who had recovered from COVID-19.

This clone has a single count. The chain carries TRBV7-3 and TRBJ2-3; 7 positions match TRBD1. The J segment lost 1 base and the V segment lost 5 bases, leaving 6 bases of the junction unmatched. The CDR3 extends over 15 amino acids. Looked up from germline, CDR1 is SGHTA and CDR2 is FQGTGA. CDR3 amino acids: CASSRSGQGTDTQYF. CDR3 in DNA: TGTGCCAGCAGCCGATCTGGACAGGGCACAGATACGCAGTATTTT.

Only one count was recorded for this clone. The gene calls are TRBV11-2 and TRBJ1-1, with D tentatively TRBD1 (6 bases). Trimming shortened V by 6 bases and J by 2 bases, and 10 bases separated the two germline ends. The CDR3 runs 13 residues. Germline assignment: CDR1 SGHAT and CDR2 FQNNGV. The CDR3: CASRRQANTEAFF. CDR3 sequence (DNA): TGTGCCAGCAGGAGACAGGCCAACACTGAAGCTTTCTTT. The full variable domain, with the rest looked up from reference TRBV11-2 and TRBJ1-1, is EAGVAQSPRYKIIEKRQSVAFWCNPISGHATLYWYQQILGQGPKLLIQFQNNGVVDDSQLPKDRFSAERLKGVDSTLKIQPAKLEDSAVYLCASRRQANTEAFFGQGTRLTVV.

J is TRBJ2-1 and V is TRBV29-1, with a weak D call TRBD2 (5 bases). Germline CDR1 and CDR2: SQVTM and ANQGSEA. This CDR3 has 16 amino acids. V lost 5 bases, J lost 0 bases, and 17 bases lay in between. This CDR3 reads CSVSGREVSSYNEQFF. The CDR3 coding sequence is TGCAGCGTTAGTGGGAGAGAAGTGAGCTCCTACAATGAGCAGTTCTTC.

This chain connects TRBV7-3 to TRBJ1-2; D is unresolved. V was pared by 3 bases and J by 4 bases, with 9 bases between. In germline, CDR1 is SGHTA, CDR2 FQGTGA. This CDR3 contains 13 residues. CDR3 region: CASSFQRIYGYTF. In nucleotides, the CDR3 is TGTGCCAGCAGCTTCCAGCGGATCTATGGCTACACCTTC. The full variable domain, in which reference TRBV7-3 and TRBJ1-2 provide the parts outside the CDR3, is GAGVSQTPSNKVTEKGKYVELRCDPISGHTALYWYRQSLGQGPEFLIYFQGTGAADDSGLPNDRFFAVRPEGSVSTLKIQRTERGDSAVYLCASSFQRIYGYTFGSGTRLTVV.

The J gene is TRBJ1-1, the V gene TRBV18, with D possibly TRBD1 on 5 matching bases. CDR3 length equals 13 residues. Looked up from germline, CDR1 is KGHSH and CDR2 is LQKENI. V lost 0 bases to trimming and J lost 8 bases, with 10 bases between them. The CDR3 loop reads CASSPPGGPEAFF. DNA of the CDR3: TGTGCCAGCTCACCACCCGGGGGACCCGAAGCTTTCTTT.

V and J are TRBV5-1 and TRBJ2-7, with TRBD1 matching 10 bases. The germline V gene encodes CDR1 SGHRS and CDR2 YFSETQ. The ends lost 3 bases at V and 7 bases at J; junction bases unmatched: 10. CDR3 length equals 15 residues. CDR3 nucleotide sequence: TGCGCCAGCAGCTCCCAGGGGACAGGGGTGAAAGAGCAGTACTTC. This sequence encodes CASSSQGTGVKEQYF. The full variable domain, in which reference TRBV5-1 and TRBJ2-7 provide the parts outside the CDR3, is KAGVTQTPRYLIKTRGQQVTLSCSPISGHRSVSWYQQTPGQGLQFLFEYFSETQRNKGNFPGRFSGRQFSNSRSEMNVSTLELGDSALYLCASSSQGTGVKEQYFGPGTRLTVT.

This clone has just one count. This rearrangement joins TRBV5-8 to TRBJ1-1; 10 bases line up with TRBD1. Germline V lookup: CDR1 SGHTS, CDR2 YDEGEE. J was trimmed by 11 bases and V by 4 bases; bases with no gene match: 8. The CDR3 sequence is 13 residues long. CDR3 sequence reads: CASSRDRGRDAFF. DNA for the CDR3: TGTGCCAGCAGCCGAGACAGGGGGCGCGATGCTTTCTTT.

This sequence joins TRBV18 and TRBJ2-5; D might be TRBD1 (5 bases). The V and J ends lost 4 bases and 2 bases respectively, with 8 bases between them. The CDR3 is 13 residues long. The germline CDR1 and CDR2 sequences are KGHSH and LQKENI. The CDR3 reads CASSQGVQETQYF. CDR3 bases: TGTGCCAGCTCACAAGGGGTTCAAGAGACCCAGTACTTC.

The rearrangement uses TRBV5-1 and TRBJ2-7, with TRBD2 matching over 10 bases. Germline lookup yields CDR1 SGHRS and CDR2 YFSETQ. J was trimmed by 5 bases and V by 4 bases; bases with no gene match: 6. The CDR3 is 14 amino acids. CDR3 sequence (DNA): TGCGCCAGCAGCGCCGCTAGCGGGAGTCACGAGCAGTACTTC. Its protein product is CASSAASGSHEQYF.

This chain uses TRBV27 with TRBJ1-1; TRBD1 matches 10 bases. Germline V gene lookup returns CDR1 MNHEY and CDR2 SMNVEV (reference sequence). With 4 bases clipped from V and 4 bases from J, the junction kept 15 bases outside the gene matches. This CDR3 spans 18 amino acids. CDR3 region: CASSSLHSDRGLGTEAFF. The CDR3 bases are TGTGCCAGCAGTTCCCTACACTCCGACAGGGGGCTGGGCACTGAAGCTTTCTTT.